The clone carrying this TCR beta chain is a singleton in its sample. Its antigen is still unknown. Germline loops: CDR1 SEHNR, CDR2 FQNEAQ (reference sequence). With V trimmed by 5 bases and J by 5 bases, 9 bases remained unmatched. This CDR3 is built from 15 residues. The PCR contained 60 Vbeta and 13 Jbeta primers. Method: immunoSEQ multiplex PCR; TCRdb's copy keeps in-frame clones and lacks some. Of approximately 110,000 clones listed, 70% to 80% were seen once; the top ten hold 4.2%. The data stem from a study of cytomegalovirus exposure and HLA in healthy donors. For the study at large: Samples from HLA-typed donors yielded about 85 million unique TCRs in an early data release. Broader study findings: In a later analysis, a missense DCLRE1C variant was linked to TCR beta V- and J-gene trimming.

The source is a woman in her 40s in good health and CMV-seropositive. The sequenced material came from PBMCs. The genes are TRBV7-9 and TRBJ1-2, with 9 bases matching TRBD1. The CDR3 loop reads CASSLHTGGGYGYTF. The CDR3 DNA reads TGTGCCAGCAGCCTCCACACAGGGGGCGGGTATGGCTACACCTTC.